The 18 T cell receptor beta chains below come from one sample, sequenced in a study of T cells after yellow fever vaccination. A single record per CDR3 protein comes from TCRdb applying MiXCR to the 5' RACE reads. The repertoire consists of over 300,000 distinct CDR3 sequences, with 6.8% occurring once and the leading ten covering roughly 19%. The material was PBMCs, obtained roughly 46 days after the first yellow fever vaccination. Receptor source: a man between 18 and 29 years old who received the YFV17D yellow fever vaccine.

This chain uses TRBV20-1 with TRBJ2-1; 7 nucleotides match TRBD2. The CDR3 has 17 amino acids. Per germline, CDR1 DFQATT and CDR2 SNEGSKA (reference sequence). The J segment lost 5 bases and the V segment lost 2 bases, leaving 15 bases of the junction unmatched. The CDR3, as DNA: TGCAGTGCTAGACCCGCAGCGGGGTCTTACCCGAACAATGAGCAGTTCTTC. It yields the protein CSARPAAGSYPNNEQFF.

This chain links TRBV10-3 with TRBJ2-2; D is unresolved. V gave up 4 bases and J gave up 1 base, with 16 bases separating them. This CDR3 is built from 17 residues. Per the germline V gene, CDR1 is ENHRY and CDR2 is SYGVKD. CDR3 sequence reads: CAISVRQLNLNTGELFF. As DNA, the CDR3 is TGTGCCATCAGTGTGCGGCAGCTGAACCTGAACACCGGGGAGCTGTTTTTT.

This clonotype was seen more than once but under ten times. The CDR3 region has the DNA TGTGCCAGCAGCTTCGGGGGGGGCCGTGGCAATCAGCCCCAGCATTTT. Translating gives CASSFGGGRGNQPQHF. This chain links TRBV7-2 with TRBJ1-5; perhaps TRBD1 as D (6 bases). Trimming pared 3 bases from V and 2 bases from J, leaving 14 bases between. Germline V gene lookup returns CDR1 SGHTA and CDR2 FQGNSA. The CDR3 sequence is 16 residues long.

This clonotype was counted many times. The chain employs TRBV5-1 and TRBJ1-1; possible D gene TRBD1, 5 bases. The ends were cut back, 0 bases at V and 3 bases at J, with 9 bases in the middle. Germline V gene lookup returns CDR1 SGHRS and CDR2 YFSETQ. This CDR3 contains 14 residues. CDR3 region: CASSLVSGDTEAFF. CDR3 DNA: TGCGCCAGCAGCTTGGTCTCGGGGGACACTGAAGCTTTCTTT.

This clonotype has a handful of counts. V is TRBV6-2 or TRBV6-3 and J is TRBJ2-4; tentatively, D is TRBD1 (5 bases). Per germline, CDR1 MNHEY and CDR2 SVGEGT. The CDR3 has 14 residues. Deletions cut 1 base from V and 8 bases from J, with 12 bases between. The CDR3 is CASSYFQGSYIQYF. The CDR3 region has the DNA TGTGCCAGCAGTTACTTTCAGGGCTCGTACATTCAGTACTTC.

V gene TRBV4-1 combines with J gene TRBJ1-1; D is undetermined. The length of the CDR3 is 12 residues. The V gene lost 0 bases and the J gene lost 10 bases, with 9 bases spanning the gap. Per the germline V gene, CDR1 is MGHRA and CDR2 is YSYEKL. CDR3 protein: CASSQEGRVAFF. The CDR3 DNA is TGCGCCAGCAGCCAAGAGGGCCGCGTAGCTTTCTTT.

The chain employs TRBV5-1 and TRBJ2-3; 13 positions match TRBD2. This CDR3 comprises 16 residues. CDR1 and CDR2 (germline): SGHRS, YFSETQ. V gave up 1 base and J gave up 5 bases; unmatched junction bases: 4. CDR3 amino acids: CASSLTSGGALDTQYF. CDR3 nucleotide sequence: TGCGCCAGCAGCTTGACTAGCGGGGGGGCCTTAGATACGCAGTATTTT.

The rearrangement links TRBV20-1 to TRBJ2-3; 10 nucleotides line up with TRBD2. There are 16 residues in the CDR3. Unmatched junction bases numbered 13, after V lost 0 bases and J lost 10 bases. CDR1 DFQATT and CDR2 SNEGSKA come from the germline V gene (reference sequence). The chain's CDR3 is CSARDGASGGFSAQYF. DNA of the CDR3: TGCAGTGCTAGAGATGGGGCTAGCGGGGGCTTTTCTGCGCAGTATTTT.

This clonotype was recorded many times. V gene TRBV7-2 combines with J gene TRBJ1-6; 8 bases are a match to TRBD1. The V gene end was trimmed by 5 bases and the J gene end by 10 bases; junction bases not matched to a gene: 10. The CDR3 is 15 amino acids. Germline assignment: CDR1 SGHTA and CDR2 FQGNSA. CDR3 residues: CASSTRTGRSSPLHF. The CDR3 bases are TGTGCCAGCAGCACACGGACAGGGAGGTCCTCACCCCTCCACTTT.

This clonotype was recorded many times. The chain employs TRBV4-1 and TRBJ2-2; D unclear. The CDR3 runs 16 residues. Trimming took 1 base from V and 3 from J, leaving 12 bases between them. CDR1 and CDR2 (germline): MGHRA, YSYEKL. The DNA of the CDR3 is TGCGCCAGCAGCCAAGTCTCCGGAAGGTACACCGGGGAGCTGTTTTTT. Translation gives CASSQVSGRYTGELFF.

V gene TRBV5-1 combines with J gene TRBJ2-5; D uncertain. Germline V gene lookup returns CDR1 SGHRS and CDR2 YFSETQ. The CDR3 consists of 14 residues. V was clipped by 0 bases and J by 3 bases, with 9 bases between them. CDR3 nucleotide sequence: TGCGCCAGCAGCTTGGCAAGAACCGAAGAGACCCAGTACTTC. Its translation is CASSLARTEETQYF. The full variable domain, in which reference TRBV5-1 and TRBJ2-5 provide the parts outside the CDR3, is KAGVTQTPRYLIKTRGQQVTLSCSPISGHRSVSWYQQTPGQGLQFLFEYFSETQRNKGNFPGRFSGRQFSNSRSEMNVSTLELGDSALYLCASSLARTEETQYFGPGTRLLVL.

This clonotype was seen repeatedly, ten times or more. The DNA of the CDR3 is TGCAGTGCCATAACACTAGCGGGGGGCTACGAGCAGTACTTC. It encodes CSAITLAGGYEQYF. The chain uses TRBV20-1 and TRBJ2-7; 12 nucleotides line up with TRBD2. This CDR3 is built from 14 residues. The germline CDR1 and CDR2 sequences are DFQATT and SNEGSKA (reference sequence). V gave up 6 bases and J gave up 3 bases; unmatched junction bases: 6.

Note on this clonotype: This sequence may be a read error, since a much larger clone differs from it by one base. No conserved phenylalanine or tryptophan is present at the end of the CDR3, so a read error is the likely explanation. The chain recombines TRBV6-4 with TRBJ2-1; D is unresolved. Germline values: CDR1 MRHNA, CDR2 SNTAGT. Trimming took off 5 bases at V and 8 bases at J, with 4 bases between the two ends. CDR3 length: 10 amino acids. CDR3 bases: TGTGCCAGCAGTACGGATGAGCAGTTCTAC. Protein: CASSTDEQFY.

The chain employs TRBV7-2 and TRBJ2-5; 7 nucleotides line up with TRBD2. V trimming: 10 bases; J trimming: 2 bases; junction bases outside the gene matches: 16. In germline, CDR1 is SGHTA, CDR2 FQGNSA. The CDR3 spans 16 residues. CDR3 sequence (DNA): TGTGCCACCTCTCCTGGGCCGGCTAGCGGACAAGAGACCCAGTACTTC. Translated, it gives CATSPGPASGQETQYF.

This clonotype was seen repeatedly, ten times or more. The CDR3 loop reads CASSLDVGQGAKLFF. The CDR3 DNA reads TGCGCCAGCAGCTTGGATGTGGGACAGGGGGCGAAACTGTTTTTT. The chain is built from TRBV5-1 and TRBJ1-4, with 12 bases lining up with TRBD1. Germline CDR1 SGHRS, CDR2 YFSETQ. The V gene end was trimmed by 0 bases and the J gene end by 11 bases; junction bases not matched to a gene: 5. This CDR3 is built from 15 residues.

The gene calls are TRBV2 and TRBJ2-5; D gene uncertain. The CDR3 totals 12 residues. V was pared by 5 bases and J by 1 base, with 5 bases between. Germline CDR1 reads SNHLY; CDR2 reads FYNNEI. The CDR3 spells CASSYTQETQYF. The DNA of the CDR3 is TGTGCCAGCAGTTACACCCAAGAGACCCAGTACTTC.

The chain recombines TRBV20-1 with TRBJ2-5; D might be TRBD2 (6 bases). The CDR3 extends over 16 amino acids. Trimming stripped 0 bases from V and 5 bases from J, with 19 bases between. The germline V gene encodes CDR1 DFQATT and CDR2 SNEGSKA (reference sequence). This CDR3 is CSARDLGSDVRETQYF. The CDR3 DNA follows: TGCAGTGCTAGAGATCTCGGGAGCGACGTACGGGAGACCCAGTACTTC.

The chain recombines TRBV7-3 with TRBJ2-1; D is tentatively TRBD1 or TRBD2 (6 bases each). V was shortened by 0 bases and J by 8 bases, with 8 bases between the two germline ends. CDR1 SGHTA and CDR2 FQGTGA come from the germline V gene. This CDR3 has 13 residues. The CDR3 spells CASSLTGGYEQFF. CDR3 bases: TGTGCCAGCAGCTTAACGGGGGGCTATGAGCAGTTCTTC.